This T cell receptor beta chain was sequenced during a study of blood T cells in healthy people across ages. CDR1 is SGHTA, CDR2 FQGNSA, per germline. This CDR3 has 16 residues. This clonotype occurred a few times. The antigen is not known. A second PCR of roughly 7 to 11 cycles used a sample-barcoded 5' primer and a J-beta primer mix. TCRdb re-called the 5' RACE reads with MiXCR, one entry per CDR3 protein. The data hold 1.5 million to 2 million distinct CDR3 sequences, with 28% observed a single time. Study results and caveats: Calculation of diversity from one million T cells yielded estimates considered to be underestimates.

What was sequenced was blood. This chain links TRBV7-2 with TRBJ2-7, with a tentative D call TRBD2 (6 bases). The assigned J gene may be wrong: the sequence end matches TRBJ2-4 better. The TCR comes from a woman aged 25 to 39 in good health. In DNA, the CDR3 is TGTGCCAGCAGCTCCGATGGATCGGGAGTAACGAACATTCAGTACTTC. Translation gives CASSSDGSGVTNIQYF.